The rows below give T cell receptor beta chains drawn from one sample of a study of blood T cell repertoires in COVID-19. Clones were read by immunoSEQ multiplex PCR, and TCRdb kept only the in-frame ones, dropping some. The sample lists more than 100,000 clones; about 89% were seen once. Input material: peripheral blood. The receptors come from a woman aged 55-69 years with acute or convalescent COVID-19. The CDR3 runs from the conserved cysteine through the conserved F or W.

CDR3 length: 15; J gene: TRBJ1-1; V gene: TRBV5-4; CDR3 protein: CASSGQGFKNTEAFF
CDR3 length: 14; J gene: TRBJ2-5; V gene: TRBV10-3; CDR3 protein: CAIRASGMWETQYF
CDR3 length: 13; J gene: TRBJ1-5; V gene: TRBV2; CDR3 protein: CATSRESNQPQHF
CDR3 length: 15; J gene: TRBJ1-2; V gene: TRBV6-5; CDR3 protein: CASRPLQLTTYGYTF
CDR3 length: 16; J gene: TRBJ2-1; V gene: TRBV9; CDR3 protein: CASSVALALGENEQFF
CDR3 length: 17; J gene: TRBJ2-5; V gene: TRBV14; CDR3 protein: CASSQDRGLAPRETQYF
CDR3 length: 14; J gene: TRBJ1-2; V gene: TRBV7-2; CDR3 protein: CASSLQGIHYGYTF
CDR3 length: 18; J gene: TRBJ2-1; V gene: TRBV11-3; CDR3 protein: CASSLGRWGRENYNEQFF
CDR3 length: 17; J gene: TRBJ1-2; V gene: TRBV18; CDR3 protein: CASSSRDSSITSGGYTF
CDR3 length: 14; J gene: TRBJ2-5; V gene: TRBV2; CDR3 protein: CASNGGPYQETQYF
CDR3 length: 14; J gene: TRBJ2-2; V gene: TRBV9; CDR3 protein: CASSREGNTGELFF
CDR3 length: 16; J gene: TRBJ2-1; V gene: TRBV7-2; CDR3 protein: CASSLVGAGGGNEQFF
CDR3 length: 15; J gene: TRBJ2-7; V gene: TRBV28; CDR3 protein: CASSLQDRVDNEQYF
CDR3 length: 14; J gene: TRBJ1-1; V gene: TRBV7-9; CDR3 protein: CASSLDSMNTEAFF
CDR3 length: 19; J gene: TRBJ1-6; V gene: TRBV28; CDR3 protein: CASSFRRGGGELSNSPLHF
CDR3 length: 16; J gene: TRBJ2-5; V gene: TRBV5-1; CDR3 protein: CASTGSSGRSQETQYF
CDR3 length: 16; J gene: TRBJ1-4; V gene: TRBV4-1; CDR3 protein: CASSQARGGRNEKLFF
CDR3 length: 14; J gene: TRBJ2-2; V gene: TRBV7-9; CDR3 protein: CASSLAGGAGELFF
CDR3 length: 13; J gene: TRBJ1-2; V gene: TRBV9; CDR3 protein: CASSLATDYGYTF
CDR3 length: 14; J gene: TRBJ1-1; V gene: TRBV6-4; CDR3 protein: CASSPYRGNTEAFF
CDR3 length: 16; J gene: TRBJ2-1; V gene: TRBV11-3; CDR3 protein: CASSSGQGVTYNEQFF
CDR3 length: 14; J gene: TRBJ2-5; V gene: TRBV19; CDR3 protein: CASSGRTGVETQYF
CDR3 length: 16; J gene: TRBJ2-5; V gene: TRBV4-1; CDR3 protein: CASSQDGWLAGGSQYF
CDR3 length: 13; J gene: TRBJ2-7; V gene: TRBV6-5; CDR3 protein: CTSARTILYEQYF
CDR3 length: 17; J gene: TRBJ1-6; V gene: TRBV5-1; CDR3 protein: CASSSLGGETYNSPLHF
CDR3 length: 18; J gene: TRBJ2-2; V gene: TRBV28; CDR3 protein: CASSFGLIAGGRTGELFF
CDR3 length: 13; J gene: TRBJ1-2; V gene: TRBV7-9; CDR3 protein: CASSPPQLYGYTF
CDR3 length: 14; J gene: TRBJ1-1; V gene: TRBV5-1; CDR3 protein: CASSSDRGNTEAFF
CDR3 length: 15; J gene: TRBJ2-1; V gene: TRBV5-1; CDR3 protein: CASSLELFSYNEQFF
CDR3 length: 16; J gene: TRBJ2-5; V gene: TRBV7-9; CDR3 protein: CASSAMGTGELETQYF
CDR3 length: 16; J gene: TRBJ1-2; V gene: TRBV2; CDR3 protein: CASTLGGPAANYGYTF
CDR3 length: 16; J gene: TRBJ1-1; V gene: TRBV3-1/TRBV3-2; CDR3 protein: CASSAGGGVMNTEAFF
CDR3 length: 19; J gene: TRBJ2-6; V gene: TRBV30; CDR3 protein: CAWSVGGQGLFSGANVLTF
CDR3 length: 14; J gene: TRBJ2-2; V gene: TRBV19; CDR3 protein: CASSIRTDAGELFF
CDR3 length: 15; J gene: TRBJ2-1; V gene: TRBV25-1; CDR3 protein: CASKAGTGTYNEQFF
CDR3 length: 14; J gene: TRBJ1-2; V gene: TRBV2; CDR3 protein: CASSEGRDYYGYTF
CDR3 length: 16; J gene: TRBJ2-3; V gene: TRBV18; CDR3 protein: CASSNGQGADTDTQYF
CDR3 length: 15; J gene: TRBJ1-6; V gene: TRBV14; CDR3 protein: CASSQDRVGGSPLHF
CDR3 length: 14; J gene: TRBJ1-5; V gene: TRBV5-1; CDR3 protein: CASRPGSGNQPQHF
CDR3 length: 18; J gene: TRBJ2-1; V gene: TRBV19; CDR3 protein: CASSIASPPLAGYNEQFF
CDR3 length: 17; J gene: TRBJ1-6; V gene: TRBV15; CDR3 protein: CATSRVVGAQGVSPLHF
CDR3 length: 11; J gene: TRBJ1-3; V gene: TRBV30; CDR3 protein: CAWSGRNTIYF
CDR3 length: 15; J gene: TRBJ1-4; V gene: TRBV6-5; CDR3 protein: CASRALGRKNEKLFF
CDR3 length: 15; J gene: TRBJ1-6; V gene: TRBV6-5; CDR3 protein: CASRVSGTYNSPLHF
CDR3 length: 16; J gene: TRBJ1-1; V gene: TRBV9; CDR3 protein: CASSPRQVYRISEAFF
CDR3 length: 15; J gene: TRBJ1-1; V gene: TRBV5-1; CDR3 protein: CASSLQGWGNTEAFF
CDR3 length: 14; J gene: TRBJ1-6; V gene: TRBV9; CDR3 protein: CASSPRAGESPLHF
CDR3 length: 15; J gene: TRBJ2-4; V gene: TRBV10-3; CDR3 protein: CAISETGVAKNIQYF